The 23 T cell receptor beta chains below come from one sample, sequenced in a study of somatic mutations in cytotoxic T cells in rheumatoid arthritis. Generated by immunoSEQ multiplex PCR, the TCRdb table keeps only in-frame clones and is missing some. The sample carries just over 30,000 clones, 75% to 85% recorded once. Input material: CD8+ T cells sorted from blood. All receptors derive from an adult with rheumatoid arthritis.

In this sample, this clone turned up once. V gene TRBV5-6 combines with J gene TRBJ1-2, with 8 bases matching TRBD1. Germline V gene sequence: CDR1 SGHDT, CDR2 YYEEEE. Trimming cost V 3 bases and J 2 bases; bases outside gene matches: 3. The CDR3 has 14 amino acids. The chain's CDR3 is CASSSDRENYGYTF. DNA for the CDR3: TGTGCCAGCAGCTCGGACAGGGAGAACTATGGCTACACCTTC. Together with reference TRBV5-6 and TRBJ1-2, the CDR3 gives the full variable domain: DAGVTQSPTHLIKTRGQQVTLRCSPKSGHDTVSWYQQALGQGPQFIFQYYEEEERQRGNFPDRFSGHQFPNYSSELNVNALLLGDSALYLCASSSDRENYGYTFGSGTRLTVV.

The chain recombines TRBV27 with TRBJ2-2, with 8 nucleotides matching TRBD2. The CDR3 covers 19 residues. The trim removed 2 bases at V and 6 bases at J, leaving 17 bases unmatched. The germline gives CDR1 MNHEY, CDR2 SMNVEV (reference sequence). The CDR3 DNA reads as TGTGCCAGCAGTTTACTTCGGGGGGGGTTTGGGGTAGCGGCCGGGGAGCTGTTTTTT. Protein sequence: CASSLLRGGFGVAAGELFF.

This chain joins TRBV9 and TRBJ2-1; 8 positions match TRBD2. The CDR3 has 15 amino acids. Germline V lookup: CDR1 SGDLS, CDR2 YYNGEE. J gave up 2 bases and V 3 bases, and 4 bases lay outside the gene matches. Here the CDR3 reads CASSAPGGAYNEQFF. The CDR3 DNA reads TGTGCCAGCAGCGCCCCCGGGGGGGCCTACAATGAGCAGTTCTTC.

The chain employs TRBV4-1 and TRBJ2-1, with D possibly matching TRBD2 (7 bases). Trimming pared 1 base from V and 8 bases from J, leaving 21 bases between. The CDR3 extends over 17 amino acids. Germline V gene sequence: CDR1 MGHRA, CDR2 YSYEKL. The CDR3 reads CASSQGPIGGPADEQFF. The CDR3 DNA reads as TGCGCCAGCAGCCAAGGACCTATCGGGGGGCCGGCGGATGAGCAGTTCTTC.

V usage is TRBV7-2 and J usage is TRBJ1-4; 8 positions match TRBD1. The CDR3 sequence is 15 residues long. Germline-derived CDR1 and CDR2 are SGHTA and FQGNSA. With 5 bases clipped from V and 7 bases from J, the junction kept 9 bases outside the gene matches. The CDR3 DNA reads TGTGCCAGCAGCCCTCGGGCAGGGGGCGGTGAAAAACTGTTTTTT. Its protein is CASSPRAGGGEKLFF.

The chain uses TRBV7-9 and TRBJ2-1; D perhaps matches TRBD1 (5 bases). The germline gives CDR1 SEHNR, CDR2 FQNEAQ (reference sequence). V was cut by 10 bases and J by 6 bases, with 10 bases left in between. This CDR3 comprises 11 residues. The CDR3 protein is CATGKGNEQFF. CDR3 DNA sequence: TGTGCCACAGGGAAGGGCAATGAGCAGTTCTTC.

This CDR3 is CASSPVGSSYNEQFF. The CDR3 region has the DNA TGCGCCAGCAGCCCCGTGGGAAGCTCCTACAATGAGCAGTTCTTC. This chain connects TRBV4-3 to TRBJ2-1, with no clear D. Germline lookup yields CDR1 LGHNA and CDR2 YSLEER. The germline V and J ends were trimmed by 4 bases and 0 bases, with 10 bases remaining between them. The CDR3 covers 15 residues.

CDR3 sequence: CASSQLSAGGDEQYF. CDR3 sequence (DNA): TGTGCCAGCAGTCAACTCTCAGCGGGAGGCGACGAGCAGTACTTC. This chain joins TRBV6-6 and TRBJ2-7; 9 bases agree with TRBD2. Trimming cost V 5 bases and J 5 bases; bases outside gene matches: 10. This CDR3 contains 15 residues. Germline loops: CDR1 MNHNY, CDR2 SVGAGI (reference sequence).

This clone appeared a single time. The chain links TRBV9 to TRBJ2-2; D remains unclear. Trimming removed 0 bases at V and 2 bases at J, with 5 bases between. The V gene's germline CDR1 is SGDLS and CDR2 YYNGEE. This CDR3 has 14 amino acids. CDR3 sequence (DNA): TGTGCCAGCAGCGTAGGTGACAACACCGGGGAGCTGTTTTTT. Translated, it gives CASSVGDNTGELFF.

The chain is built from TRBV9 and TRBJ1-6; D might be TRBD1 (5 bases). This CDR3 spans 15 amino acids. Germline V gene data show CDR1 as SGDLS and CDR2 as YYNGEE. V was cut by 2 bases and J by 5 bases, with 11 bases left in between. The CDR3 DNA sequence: TGTGCCAGCAGCGTCGCCGGGACGGATAATTCACCCCTCCACTTT. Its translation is CASSVAGTDNSPLHF.

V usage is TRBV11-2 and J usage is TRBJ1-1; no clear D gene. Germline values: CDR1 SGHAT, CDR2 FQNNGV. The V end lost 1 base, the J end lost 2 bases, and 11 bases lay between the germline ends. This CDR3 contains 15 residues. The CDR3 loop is CASSLAEVRNTEAFF. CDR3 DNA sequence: TGTGCCAGCAGCTTAGCCGAGGTTAGAAACACTGAAGCTTTCTTT.

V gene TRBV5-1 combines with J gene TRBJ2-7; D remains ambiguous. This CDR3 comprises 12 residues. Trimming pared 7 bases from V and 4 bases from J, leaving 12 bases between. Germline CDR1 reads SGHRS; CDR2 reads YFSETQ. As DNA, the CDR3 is TGCGCCAGCGGCTCCGGATGGTACGAGCAGTACTTC. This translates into CASGSGWYEQYF.

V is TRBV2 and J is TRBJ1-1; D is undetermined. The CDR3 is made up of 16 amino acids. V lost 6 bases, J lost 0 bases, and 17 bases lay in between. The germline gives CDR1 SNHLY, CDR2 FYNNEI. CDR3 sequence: CASSPGAAEVNTEAFF. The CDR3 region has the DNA TGTGCCAGCAGCCCAGGAGCAGCCGAGGTGAACACTGAAGCTTTCTTT.

The CDR3 region has the DNA TGTGCCAGCAGTTTATCGTCTCGGTCTATATCCTACGAGCAGTACTTC. It translates to CASSLSSRSISYEQYF. This chain joins TRBV27 and TRBJ2-7, with no clear D. This CDR3 comprises 16 residues. The germline V and J ends were trimmed by 0 bases and 1 base, with 13 bases remaining between them. CDR1 and CDR2 from the germline V gene are MNHEY and SMNVEV (reference sequence).

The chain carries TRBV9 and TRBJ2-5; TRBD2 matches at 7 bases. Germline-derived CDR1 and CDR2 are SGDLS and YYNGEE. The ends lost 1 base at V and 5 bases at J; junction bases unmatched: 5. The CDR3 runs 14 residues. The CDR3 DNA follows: TGTGCCAGCAGCGTAACCGGGGGGACCGAGACCCAGTACTTC. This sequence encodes CASSVTGGTETQYF. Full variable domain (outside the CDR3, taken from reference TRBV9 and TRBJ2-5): DSGVTQTPKHLITATGQRVTLRCSPRSGDLSVYWYQQSLDQGLQFLIQYYNGEERAKGNILERFSAQQFPDLHSELNLSSLELGDSALYFCASSVTGGTETQYFGPGTRLLVL.

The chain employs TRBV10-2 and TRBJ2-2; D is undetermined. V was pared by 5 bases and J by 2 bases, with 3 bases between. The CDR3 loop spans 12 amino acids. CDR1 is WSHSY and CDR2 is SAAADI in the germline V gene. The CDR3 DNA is TGCGCCAGCAGTTCTAACACCGGGGAGCTGTTTTTT. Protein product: CASSSNTGELFF.

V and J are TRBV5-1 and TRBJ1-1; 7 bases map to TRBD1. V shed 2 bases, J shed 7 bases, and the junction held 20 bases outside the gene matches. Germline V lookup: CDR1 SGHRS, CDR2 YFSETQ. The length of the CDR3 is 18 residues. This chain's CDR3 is CASSFRGPRDRGEVEAFF. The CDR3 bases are TGCGCCAGCAGCTTTCGTGGCCCCCGGGACAGAGGGGAAGTTGAAGCTTTCTTT.

CDR3 nucleotide sequence: TGTGCCAGCAGTTTGCCCCACGCGGTGACCGGGGAGCTGTTTTTT. This gives the protein CASSLPHAVTGELFF. The rearrangement links TRBV28 to TRBJ2-2, with D uncertain. The CDR3 runs 15 residues. The V gene lost 3 bases and the J gene lost 5 bases, with 13 bases spanning the gap. Germline-derived CDR1 and CDR2 are MDHEN and SYDVKM. The variable domain in full, with the rest retrieved from reference TRBV28 and TRBJ2-2, is DVKVTQSSRYLVKRTGEKVFLECVQDMDHENMFWYRQDPGLGLRLIYFSYDVKMKEKGDIPEGYSVSREKKERFSLILESASTNQTSMYLCASSLPHAVTGELFFGEGSRLTVL.

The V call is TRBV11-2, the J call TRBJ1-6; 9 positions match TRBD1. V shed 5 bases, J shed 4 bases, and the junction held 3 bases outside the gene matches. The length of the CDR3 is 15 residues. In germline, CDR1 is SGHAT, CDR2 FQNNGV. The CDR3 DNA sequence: TGTGCCAGCAGCCCCGACAGGGGGTATAATTCACCCCTCCACTTT. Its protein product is CASSPDRGYNSPLHF.

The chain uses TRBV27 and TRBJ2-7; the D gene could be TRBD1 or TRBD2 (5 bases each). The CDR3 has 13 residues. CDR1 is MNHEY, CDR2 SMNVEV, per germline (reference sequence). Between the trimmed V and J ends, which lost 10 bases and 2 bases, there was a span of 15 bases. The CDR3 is CAMGPGRTYEQYF. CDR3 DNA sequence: TGTGCCATGGGACCGGGACGGACCTACGAGCAGTACTTC.

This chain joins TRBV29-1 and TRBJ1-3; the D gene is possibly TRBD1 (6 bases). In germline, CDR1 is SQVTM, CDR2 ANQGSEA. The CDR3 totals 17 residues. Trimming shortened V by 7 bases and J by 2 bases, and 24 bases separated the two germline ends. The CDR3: CSGGRGRSPITGNTIYF. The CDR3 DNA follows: TGCAGCGGTGGCCGGGGGCGAAGCCCTATTACTGGAAACACCATATATTTT.

The DNA of the CDR3 is TGTGCCAGCAGCTTAGGGGACCGGGTGCTTGGCTACACCTTC. It translates to CASSLGDRVLGYTF. The chain carries TRBV7-2 and TRBJ1-2; the D gene is possibly TRBD1 (5 bases). The CDR3 runs 14 residues. Germline CDR1 is SGHTA and CDR2 is FQGNSA. Trimming removed 1 base at V and 7 bases at J, with 13 bases between.

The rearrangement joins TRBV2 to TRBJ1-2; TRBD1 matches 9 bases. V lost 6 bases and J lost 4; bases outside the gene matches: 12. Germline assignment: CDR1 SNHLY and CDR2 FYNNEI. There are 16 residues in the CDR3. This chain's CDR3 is CASSPGTGLSLYGYTF. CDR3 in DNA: TGTGCCAGCAGCCCCGGGACAGGGCTATCCCTCTATGGCTACACCTTC.